These 13 T cell receptor beta chains came from one sample sequenced in a study of T cells in Graves' hyperthyroidism and ophthalmopathy. The source material, RNA transcripts, was used to amplify TCR beta CDR3 regions. The primer set for the first-round RT-PCR of the TCR CDR3 was HTBI. In TCRdb, the multiplex PCR reads were re-called with MiXCR into one record per CDR3 protein. The sample includes 450,000 to 650,000 distinct CDR3 sequences, approximately 15% of them seen just once. Material: blood. These TCRs come from a woman aged 18-30 years with Graves' ophthalmopathy.

The table lists this clonotype with a few counts. The chain joins TRBV29-1 to TRBJ1-5; D uncertain. Germline loops: CDR1 SQVTM, CDR2 ANQGSEA. CDR3 length: 14 residues. V was shortened by 7 bases and J by 1 base, with 14 bases between the two germline ends. The CDR3 protein is CSAELTGSNQPQHF. CDR3 in DNA: TGCAGCGCTGAGCTGACGGGAAGCAATCAGCCCCAGCATTTT.

The chain has TRBV10-3 and TRBJ1-1; 10 nucleotides agree with TRBD1. The CDR3 covers 16 residues. Unmatched junction bases numbered 9, after V lost 6 bases and J lost 2 bases. Germline lookup yields CDR1 ENHRY and CDR2 SYGVKD. The CDR3 nucleotides read TGTGCCATCAGGAGCCGGGGACAGGGGTTAAACACTGAAGCTTTCTTT. This codes for CAIRSRGQGLNTEAFF.

This clonotype was counted between two and nine times. The CDR3 coding sequence is TGCGCCAGCAGCTTGGGACAGGGGATAACGGAGACCCAGTACTTC. Translated, it gives CASSLGQGITETQYF. The V call is TRBV5-1, the J call TRBJ2-5; 8 nucleotides line up with TRBD1. The V segment lost 0 bases and the J segment 5 bases; nucleotides outside the gene matches: 6. The CDR3 runs to 15 residues. Per the germline V gene, CDR1 is SGHRS and CDR2 is YFSETQ.

There are a few counts of this clonotype. This chain joins TRBV5-8 and TRBJ1-4, with a weak D call TRBD1 (6 bases). Germline V gene lookup returns CDR1 SGHTS and CDR2 YDEGEE. The germline V and J ends were trimmed by 0 bases and 2 bases, with 14 bases remaining between them. The length of the CDR3 is 17 residues. For the CDR3, the DNA is TGTGCCAGCAGCTTGGTGGGGAACAGGGCTACTAATGAAAAACTGTTTTTT. Translating gives CASSLVGNRATNEKLFF.

This clonotype has ten or more counts. CDR3 nucleotide sequence: TGTGCCAGCAGCTCCATGGGACAGGGGATCGCAGATACGCAGTATTTT. Protein product: CASSSMGQGIADTQYF. The chain combines TRBV7-2 with TRBJ2-3, with 10 bases identical to TRBD1. CDR1 is SGHTA and CDR2 is FQGNSA in the germline V gene. Trimming took 4 bases from V and 4 from J; bases not matched to a gene: 8. The length of the CDR3 is 16 residues.

In this sample, this clonotype turned up a few times. The chain employs TRBV12-3 or TRBV12-4 and TRBJ2-2, with D uncertain. The CDR3 is 15 residues long. V gave up 2 bases and J gave up 0 bases, with 7 bases separating them. The CDR3 DNA follows: TGTGCCAGCAGTTTAAACACCCCGAACACCGGGGAGCTGTTTTTT. Protein sequence: CASSLNTPNTGELFF.

Only a few counts were recorded for this clonotype. The chain has TRBV6-2 or TRBV6-3 and TRBJ1-1; the match to TRBD1 covers 7 bases. The CDR3 totals 16 residues. The trim removed 6 bases at V and 4 bases at J, leaving 14 bases unmatched. Germline assignment: CDR1 MNHEY and CDR2 SVGEGT. CDR3 sequence (DNA): TGTGCCAGCAGCTTATCCCGCAACAGGGGTAGCACTGAAGCTTTCTTT. Its protein is CASSLSRNRGSTEAFF.

Concerning this clonotype itself: Given a much more abundant clone one base away, this may be a read error. V usage is TRBV20-1 and J usage is TRBJ2-1, with TRBD2 matching over 8 bases. The V gene end was trimmed by 4 bases and the J gene end by 4 bases; junction bases not matched to a gene: 15. The V gene's germline CDR1 is DFQATT and CDR2 SNEGSKA (reference sequence). The CDR3 is 17 residues long. In DNA form, the CDR3 reads TGCAGTGCTACCCAGGGAGGACCAGCGGGAGTATACAATGAGCAGTTCTTC. Amino acids: CSATQGGPAGVYNEQFF.

This clonotype was seen many times. The chain uses TRBV28 and TRBJ1-5; 7 bases align to TRBD1. The CDR3 loop spans 12 amino acids. V lost 10 bases to trimming and J lost 4 bases; unmatched junction nucleotides: 4. Germline CDR1 and CDR2: MDHEN and SYDVKM. CDR3 bases: TGTGCCACCTCAGGGGGAAATCAGCCCCAGCATTTT. Protein sequence: CATSGGNQPQHF.

This clonotype was found many times. This chain connects TRBV18 to TRBJ2-5, with D unresolved. The CDR3 runs 12 residues. The V gene lost 2 bases and the J gene lost 4 bases, with 5 bases spanning the gap. Per germline, CDR1 KGHSH and CDR2 LQKENI. This CDR3 is CASSPGSETQYF. The CDR3 DNA is TGTGCCAGCTCACCAGGATCAGAGACCCAGTACTTC.

This chain uses TRBV3-1 with TRBJ2-7, with 10 positions matching TRBD1. Trimming at V came to 0 bases and at J to 2 bases, leaving 7 bases not matched to a gene. The germline CDR1 and CDR2 sequences are LGHDT and YNNKEL (reference sequence). The CDR3 totals 17 residues. CDR3 region: CASSQDRRTGGPYEQYF. The CDR3 DNA reads TGTGCCAGCAGCCAAGATAGGAGGACAGGGGGACCCTACGAGCAGTACTTC.

Note on this clonotype: A much bigger clone sits one base away, suggesting this may be a read error. The V and J genes are TRBV2 and TRBJ1-5, with D perhaps matching TRBD1 (6 bases). Germline V gene lookup returns CDR1 SNHLY and CDR2 FYNNEI. The CDR3 is 17 amino acids. CDR3 loop: CASSGPPGTQKGQPHHF. The CDR3 nucleotides read TGTGCCAGCAGTGGTCCACCGGGGACACAAAAGGGTCAGCCCCATCATTTT.

This chain uses TRBV7-9 with TRBJ2-4; TRBD1 matches 11 bases. After removal of 5 bases from V and 8 bases from J, the junction contained 5 bases not matched to a gene. Germline V CDR1 and CDR2: SEHNR, FQNEAQ (reference sequence). The CDR3 spans 14 residues. The CDR3 DNA sequence: TGTGCCAGCAGCCCGGGACAGGGGGGCGACATTCAGTACTTC. This codes for CASSPGQGGDIQYF. Variable domain in full (rest from reference TRBV7-9 and TRBJ2-4): DTGVSQNPRHKITKRGQNVTFRCDPISEHNRLYWYRQTLGQGPEFLTYFQNEAQLEKSRLLSDRFSAERPKGSFSTLEIQRTEQGDSAMYLCASSPGQGGDIQYFGAGTRLSVL.